One sample yielded the 27 T cell receptor beta chains listed below, sequenced in a study of T cell responses to AZD1222 COVID-19 vaccine. Only in-frame clones appear in the TCRdb table, and some are missing; sequencing was by immunoSEQ multiplex PCR. The sample shows some 150,000 clones, approximately 88% of them seen only once. Sequencing was performed on peripheral blood, taken on day 0 of AZD1222 vaccination. The source is an adult in good health.

This sequence joins TRBV28 and TRBJ1-6; possibly TRBD1 for D (5 bases). Looked up from germline, CDR1 is MDHEN and CDR2 is SYDVKM. V gave up 10 bases and J gave up 3 bases, with 10 bases separating them. The CDR3 has 13 amino acids. Here the CDR3 reads CATYRSYNSPLHF. As DNA, the CDR3 is TGTGCCACATACAGGAGCTATAATTCACCCCTCCACTTT. Full variable domain (rest looked up from reference TRBV28 and TRBJ1-6): DVKVTQSSRYLVKRTGEKVFLECVQDMDHENMFWYRQDPGLGLRLIYFSYDVKMKEKGDIPEGYSVSREKKERFSLILESASTNQTSMYLCATYRSYNSPLHFGNGTRLTVT.

The rearrangement joins TRBV18 to TRBJ2-3; 13 bases fit TRBD2. The J segment lost 1 base and the V segment lost 3 bases, leaving 1 base of the junction unmatched. This CDR3 is 16 amino acids long. Germline V gene data show CDR1 as KGHSH and CDR2 as LQKENI. The CDR3 DNA sequence: TGTGCCAGCTCACCGGGGACTAGCGGGGGCACAGATACGCAGTATTTT. It is translated as CASSPGTSGGTDTQYF.

This clone appeared a single time. The rearrangement uses TRBV24-1 and TRBJ2-5; D may be TRBD1 (5 bases). This CDR3 comprises 15 residues. V shed 5 bases and J shed 2 bases, with 14 bases lying between them. The germline V gene encodes CDR1 KGHDR and CDR2 SFDVKD. The CDR3 loop is CATSGRSQGQETQYF. DNA of the CDR3: TGTGCCACCAGTGGAAGGTCCCAGGGTCAAGAGACCCAGTACTTC.

V gene TRBV30 combines with J gene TRBJ2-2, with TRBD1 as a possible D gene (5 bases). Germline V gene sequence: CDR1 GTSNPN, CDR2 SVGIG (reference sequence). The V end was cut by 2 bases, the J end by 0 bases, with 7 bases between. The CDR3 runs 14 residues. The CDR3 loop is CAWSTGANTGELFF. CDR3 nucleotide sequence: TGTGCCTGGAGTACAGGAGCGAACACCGGGGAGCTGTTTTTT.

The chain carries TRBV4-2 and TRBJ1-4; D possibly corresponds to TRBD1 (5 bases). The CDR3 runs to 17 residues. Germline lookup yields CDR1 LGHNA and CDR2 YNFKEQ. V lost 0 bases, J lost 7 bases, and 18 bases lay in between. CDR3 sequence: CASSQDLGPGLGEKLFF. CDR3 in DNA: TGTGCCAGCAGCCAAGATCTGGGGCCGGGCCTAGGTGAAAAACTGTTTTTT.

The chain recombines TRBV13 with TRBJ1-5; 10 nucleotides match TRBD1. Germline V gene lookup returns CDR1 PRHDT and CDR2 FYEKMQ (reference sequence). Trimming cost V 3 bases and J 2 bases; bases outside gene matches: 4. CDR3 length: 16 residues. The CDR3 reads CASSFSGTGGNQPQHF. The CDR3 coding sequence is TGTGCCAGCAGCTTTTCCGGGACAGGGGGCAATCAGCCCCAGCATTTT.

The V call is TRBV7-2, the J call TRBJ1-1, with TRBD1 matching over 8 bases. The CDR3 is made up of 15 amino acids. The germline CDR1 and CDR2 sequences are SGHTA and FQGNSA. Germline trimming cut 2 bases from V and 4 bases from J; bases unmatched to any gene: 6. In DNA, the CDR3 is TGTGCCAGCAGCTTATCATACAGGGGGAGCACTGAAGCTTTCTTT. This translates into CASSLSYRGSTEAFF.

The chain carries TRBV5-4 and TRBJ1-1; 10 nucleotides line up with TRBD1. From germline, CDR1 is SGHNT and CDR2 YYREEE (reference sequence). The V gene end was trimmed by 6 bases and the J gene end by 1 base; junction bases not matched to a gene: 6. The CDR3 has 15 amino acids. CDR3 in DNA: TGTGCCAGCAACCCGACAGGGGGCCCGAACACTGAAGCTTTCTTT. This encodes CASNPTGGPNTEAFF.

This chain connects TRBV5-1 to TRBJ2-6, with D unresolved. Trimming pared 6 bases from V and 0 bases from J, leaving 16 bases between. CDR1 SGHRS and CDR2 YFSETQ come from the germline V gene. The CDR3 loop spans 17 amino acids. CDR3: CASTPLSPSSGANVLTF. The DNA for the CDR3 is TGCGCCAGCACCCCATTGAGTCCCTCCTCTGGGGCCAACGTCCTGACTTTC.

This chain connects TRBV5-6 to TRBJ1-2; 8 nucleotides align to TRBD1. Looked up from germline, CDR1 is SGHDT and CDR2 is YYEEEE. The CDR3 loop spans 14 amino acids. V shed 0 bases, J shed 4 bases, and the junction held 2 bases outside the gene matches. CDR3: CASSLVTGGYGYTF. The CDR3, as DNA: TGTGCCAGCAGCTTGGTCACAGGGGGCTATGGCTACACCTTC.

The chain combines TRBV28 with TRBJ1-2; D gene unclear. Germline CDR1 and CDR2: MDHEN and SYDVKM. The CDR3 has 14 amino acids. Trimming cost V 6 bases and J 4 bases, with 15 bases left between them. The DNA for the CDR3 is TGTGCCAGCAGCTCGGACGTCCGGGTCTATGGCTACACCTTC. As protein: CASSSDVRVYGYTF.

The chain employs TRBV5-1 and TRBJ1-1, with 8 bases fitting TRBD1. Germline values: CDR1 SGHRS, CDR2 YFSETQ. Trimming cost V 0 bases and J 2 bases; bases outside gene matches: 3. The CDR3 totals 15 residues. The CDR3 sequence: CASSLGDRINTEAFF. DNA of the CDR3: TGCGCCAGCAGCTTGGGGGACAGGATAAACACTGAAGCTTTCTTT.

This rearrangement joins TRBV5-5 to TRBJ1-1; possible D gene TRBD1, 5 bases. Germline V CDR1 and CDR2: SGHKS, YYEKEE (reference sequence). The CDR3 has 15 residues. V was clipped by 5 bases and J by 0 bases, with 14 bases between them. CDR3 coding DNA: TGTGCCAGCAGTTCCCCGGGACTCCTGAACACTGAAGCTTTCTTT. Translating gives CASSSPGLLNTEAFF.

This clone came up once. The chain uses TRBV6-5 and TRBJ2-3; D is tentatively TRBD1 or TRBD2 (5 bases each). This CDR3 spans 15 amino acids. V lost 8 bases, J lost 4 bases, and 19 bases lay in between. The germline V gene encodes CDR1 MNHEY and CDR2 SVGAGI. The CDR3 loop reads CASERPGPLPDTQYF. CDR3 DNA sequence: TGTGCCAGCGAACGCCCGGGGCCCCTCCCAGATACGCAGTATTTT.

V and J are TRBV7-6 and TRBJ1-4; no definite D call. V was cut by 1 base and J by 5 bases, with 11 bases left in between. This CDR3 comprises 15 residues. Germline V gene lookup returns CDR1 SGHVS and CDR2 FNYEAQ. Here the CDR3 reads CASSLVPQSNEKLFF. In DNA form, the CDR3 reads TGTGCCAGCAGCTTAGTTCCACAAAGCAATGAAAAACTGTTTTTT.

This chain uses TRBV7-8 with TRBJ1-5, with 8 bases that match TRBD1. Losses at the gene ends were 5 bases for V and 4 bases for J; bases not matched to a gene: 1. This CDR3 comprises 13 residues. Germline V lookup: CDR1 SGHVS, CDR2 FQNEAQ. Here the CDR3 reads CASSRQGNQPQHF. CDR3 bases: TGTGCCAGCAGCCGACAGGGGAATCAGCCCCAGCATTTT.

The V gene is TRBV28, the J gene TRBJ2-1; D is unclear. The CDR3 contains 15 residues. V was clipped by 2 bases and J by 6 bases, with 14 bases between them. CDR1 and CDR2 (germline): MDHEN, SYDVKM. CDR3 amino acids: CASSLGDRVRNEQFF. The CDR3 DNA reads as TGTGCCAGCAGTTTAGGAGATAGAGTGCGCAATGAGCAGTTCTTC.

The chain is built from TRBV7-2 and TRBJ2-1, with 14 bases aligning to TRBD2. V lost 4 bases and J lost 12; bases outside the gene matches: 11. Germline V gene sequence: CDR1 SGHTA, CDR2 FQGNSA. The CDR3 contains 16 residues. Here the CDR3 reads CASSSGATSGRAGQFF. CDR3 nucleotide sequence: TGTGCCAGCAGCTCCGGTGCGACTAGCGGGAGGGCGGGGCAGTTCTTC.

This clone showed up just once. The junction does not match germline at one end; this may be a read error. V usage is TRBV28 and J usage is TRBJ2-3; 9 positions agree with TRBD1. There are 16 residues in the CDR3. Germline V CDR1 and CDR2: MDHEN, SYDVKM. The CDR3 bases are TGTGCCAGCAGCTTATGGGACAGGGTATCGGCAGATACGCAGTATTTT. Translating it yields CASSLWDRVSADTQYF.

The rearrangement uses TRBV7-9 and TRBJ2-3, with a weak D call TRBD2 (6 bases). This CDR3 has 16 amino acids. The V gene's germline CDR1 is SEHNR and CDR2 FQNEAQ (reference sequence). V was trimmed by 7 bases and J by 1 base, leaving 18 bases between them. Here the CDR3 DNA reads TGTGCCAGCACCCCACCGGGGGTAGCGGGCACAGATACGCAGTATTTT. It encodes CASTPPGVAGTDTQYF.

This clone was found once. CDR3 nucleotide sequence: TGTGCCAGCTCAGGGGGAGGGCAGGGAGGCGACGAGCAGTACTTC. Protein: CASSGGGQGGDEQYF. The chain has TRBV28 and TRBJ2-7, with D tentatively TRBD1 or TRBD2 (7 bases each). This CDR3 is 15 amino acids long. The germline V gene has CDR1 MDHEN and CDR2 SYDVKM. Trimming left V 8 bases short and J 5 bases short, with 22 bases between.

In nucleotides, the CDR3 is TGTGCCAGCAGCATTAGCGGGAGCCACTACAATGAGCAGTTCTTC. Its translation: CASSISGSHYNEQFF. The chain combines TRBV7-2 with TRBJ2-1; 9 nucleotides match TRBD2. V lost 5 bases and J lost 3; bases outside the gene matches: 5. The germline gives CDR1 SGHTA, CDR2 FQGNSA. The CDR3 is 15 residues long.

This sequence joins TRBV19 and TRBJ2-7, with 10 bases that match TRBD1. Germline lookup yields CDR1 LNHDA and CDR2 SQIVND (reference sequence). The J segment lost 5 bases and the V segment lost 5 bases, leaving 12 bases of the junction unmatched. The CDR3 is 16 amino acids. Here the CDR3 DNA reads TGTGCCAGTAGTTACGATGGGACAGGGGCCGCCCACGAGCAGTACTTC. Its protein is CASSYDGTGAAHEQYF.

Here the CDR3 DNA reads TGTGCCAGCAGCACCGGGACAGGGTATTACGAGCAGTACTTC. This codes for CASSTGTGYYEQYF. V and J are TRBV7-2 and TRBJ2-7; 9 nucleotides line up with TRBD1. This CDR3 contains 14 residues. The germline V gene has CDR1 SGHTA and CDR2 FQGNSA. V gave up 5 bases and J gave up 4 bases; unmatched junction bases: 6.

The chain uses TRBV2 and TRBJ2-7; TRBD2 matches at 9 bases. The CDR3 has 15 residues. The junction had 9 bases not matched to a gene; V was cut back by 6 bases and J by 3 bases. Per the germline V gene, CDR1 is SNHLY and CDR2 is FYNNEI. The DNA of the CDR3 is TGTGCCAGCAGGCCAAGTGGGCGGGGGGGCTACGAGCAGTACTTC. It encodes CASRPSGRGGYEQYF.

This sequence joins TRBV19 and TRBJ2-2, with 11 bases lining up with TRBD1. Germline-derived CDR1 and CDR2 are LNHDA and SQIVND (reference sequence). The CDR3 totals 16 residues. V trimming: 4 bases; J trimming: 3 bases; junction bases outside the gene matches: 4. CDR3 nucleotide sequence: TGTGCCAGTAGTACCCGGGACAGGGGGTACACCGGGGAGCTGTTTTTT. Amino acids: CASSTRDRGYTGELFF.

The chain joins TRBV28 to TRBJ1-2; no reliable D call. From germline, CDR1 is MDHEN and CDR2 SYDVKM. There are 14 residues in the CDR3. Trimming cost V 5 bases and J 4 bases, with 14 bases left between them. CDR3 bases: TGTGCCAGCAGTCCTATGGACGGGATCTATGGCTACACCTTC. Translating it yields CASSPMDGIYGYTF.